Given below is one T cell receptor beta chain in context. The data stem from a study of cytotoxic CD8 clonotypes in ibrutinib-treated CLL. Sequenced by immunoSEQ multiplex PCR; TCRdb stores in-frame clones only, minus some. The sample lists about 160,000 clones, about 84% occurring once. The CDR3 length is 15 residues. Germline V lookup: CDR1 SNHLY, CDR2 FYNNEI. Trimming stripped 4 bases from V and 4 bases from J, with 13 bases between. This receptor was identified in a human donor with chronic lymphocytic leukemia. Source: PBMCs, taken after 24 months of ibrutinib treatment. The chain uses TRBV2 and TRBJ2-2, with a weak D call TRBD2 (6 bases). The CDR3 protein is CASSAGGTRTGELFF. The CDR3 DNA reads TGTGCCAGCAGTGCCGGTGGGACTCGCACCGGGGAGCTGTTTTTT.